This entry lists 30 T cell receptor beta chains sequenced from one sample in a study of Ad26.COV2.S vaccination and SARS-CoV-2 variants (dated by TCRdb to 2020 to 2023). Library prep was done by the immunoSEQ multiplex PCR assay. What TCRdb holds here is the immuneACCESS table cut down to in-frame rearrangements. Part of the clones is not present; checked against another copy, under half of the missing clones reflect an unresolved V gene, and the others are unexplained. The sample includes about 350,000 clones, with roughly 90% observed a single time. About 10% of the sample rests with the top ten. Reading the label with the study, this specimen's treatment or condition is: roughly 18 received Ad26.COV2.S at low or high dose, single or two shots; 5 received placebo; per-sample allocation not given. Repertoires of vaccine and placebo recipients were sequenced from samples taken on day 63 after the first injection.

Here the sequenced sample was peripheral blood, taken in a trial of Ad26.COV2.S vaccine versus placebo. Source of these receptors: a person aged 18 to 65 who received the Ad26.COV2.S COVID-19 vaccine or a placebo.

The genes are TRBV2 and TRBJ2-6, with D unclear. V shed 1 base and J shed 0 bases, with 13 bases lying between them. The CDR3 has 18 residues. Germline V CDR1 and CDR2: SNHLY, FYNNEI. CDR3 loop: CASSEVAVPYSGANVLTF. For the CDR3, the DNA is TGTGCCAGCAGTGAAGTCGCAGTTCCGTACTCTGGGGCCAACGTCCTGACTTTC.

V and J are TRBV5-1 and TRBJ2-1; 8 nucleotides line up with TRBD1. With 0 bases clipped from V and 4 bases from J, the junction kept 9 bases outside the gene matches. The CDR3 loop spans 17 amino acids. CDR1 and CDR2 from the germline V gene are SGHRS and YFSETQ. DNA of the CDR3: TGCGCCAGCAGCTTGGAGCCCCTGGACAGGGCGTACAATGAGCAGTTCTTC. Translation gives CASSLEPLDRAYNEQFF.

The chain links TRBV28 to TRBJ2-7; 7 bases align to TRBD2. CDR1 is MDHEN, CDR2 SYDVKM, per germline. V was clipped by 7 bases and J by 2 bases; unmatched bases: 8. This CDR3 contains 14 residues. CDR3 coding DNA: TGTGCCAGCATGGGGAGGGAAGAAGCCTACGAGCAGTACTTC. Translating gives CASMGREEAYEQYF.

The V call is TRBV28, the J call TRBJ1-1, with a possible D match to TRBD1 (5 bases). Trimming pared 5 bases from V and 3 bases from J, leaving 19 bases between. Germline-derived CDR1 and CDR2 are MDHEN and SYDVKM. The CDR3 runs 16 residues. CDR3 loop: CASSPQGRVGHTEAFF. CDR3 sequence (DNA): TGTGCCAGCAGTCCCCAGGGTAGGGTAGGGCACACTGAAGCTTTCTTT.

The CDR3 sequence: CASSPRRSGNTIYF. The CDR3 bases are TGTGCCAGCAGTCCCCGGCGCTCTGGAAACACCATATATTTT. The V gene is TRBV6-5, the J gene TRBJ1-3; no clear D. The germline gives CDR1 MNHEY, CDR2 SVGAGI. This CDR3 has 14 amino acids. V dropped 5 bases and J dropped 0 bases, with 8 bases sitting between them.

CDR3 amino acids: CAISDGVSHEQYF. CDR3 sequence (DNA): TGTGCCATCAGTGACGGGGTTTCCCACGAGCAGTACTTC. The J gene is TRBJ2-7, the V gene TRBV10-3; D possibly corresponds to TRBD2 (5 bases). The germline V and J ends were trimmed by 3 bases and 5 bases, with 11 bases remaining between them. CDR1 and CDR2 (germline): ENHRY, SYGVKD. This CDR3 comprises 13 residues.

The chain is built from TRBV15 and TRBJ1-5; the D is unclear. Between the trimmed V and J ends, which lost 5 bases and 3 bases, there was a span of 5 bases. This CDR3 region has 12 residues. Germline V gives CDR1 LNHNV, CDR2 YYDKDF (reference sequence). Here the CDR3 reads CATSPDNQPQHF. The CDR3 bases are TGTGCCACCAGCCCAGACAATCAGCCCCAGCATTTT.

Here the CDR3 reads CASSPGLAGGSYNEQFF. In DNA form, the CDR3 reads TGTGCCAGCAGCCCGGGACTAGCGGGAGGGTCCTACAATGAGCAGTTCTTC. V is TRBV14 and J is TRBJ2-1, with 16 nucleotides matching TRBD2. The CDR3 totals 17 residues. With V trimmed by 4 bases and J by 1 base, 1 base remained unmatched. The germline V gene encodes CDR1 SGHDN and CDR2 FVKESK.

In its sample, this clone was seen a few times. The chain is built from TRBV4-1 and TRBJ2-7; 9 nucleotides line up with TRBD1. This CDR3 has 11 amino acids. The V segment lost 11 bases and the J segment 10 bases; nucleotides outside the gene matches: 9. Germline-derived CDR1 and CDR2 are MGHRA and YSYEKL. As DNA, the CDR3 is TGCGCCGGATTCAACAGGGGGCTACAGTACTTC. Its translation: CAGFNRGLQYF.

V usage is TRBV12-3 or TRBV12-4 and J usage is TRBJ1-2; 7 nucleotides match TRBD1. The V and J ends lost 6 bases and 6 bases, in that order; junction bases with no gene match: 4. CDR3 length equals 12 residues. The CDR3 loop is CASRQTGDGYTF. CDR3 DNA sequence: TGTGCCAGCAGGCAAACAGGGGATGGCTACACCTTC.

Regarding this clone: Other nucleotide sequences from this sample produce the same CDR3. V is TRBV27 and J is TRBJ2-7; D is possibly TRBD2 (5 bases). Looked up from germline, CDR1 is MNHEY and CDR2 is SMNVEV (reference sequence). The CDR3 consists of 14 residues. V was trimmed by 0 bases and J by 1 base, leaving 7 bases between them. CDR3 in amino acids: CASSLSGVSYEQYF. In DNA, the CDR3 is TGTGCCAGCAGTTTATCCGGGGTTTCCTACGAGCAGTACTTC.

The chain employs TRBV9 and TRBJ2-5; the D gene is possibly TRBD2 (6 bases). This CDR3 has 15 amino acids. Trimming shortened V by 2 bases and J by 3 bases, and 14 bases separated the two germline ends. The germline V gene has CDR1 SGDLS and CDR2 YYNGEE. The CDR3 nucleotides read TGTGCCAGCAGCGTCGAGGGAGGTGGCAAAGAGACCCAGTACTTC. Translated: CASSVEGGGKETQYF.

The chain uses TRBV5-1 and TRBJ2-1; possible D gene TRBD2, 7 bases. Trimming shortened V by 5 bases and J by 4 bases, and 13 bases separated the two germline ends. This CDR3 comprises 14 residues. Germline CDR1 is SGHRS and CDR2 is YFSETQ. The CDR3 is CASSPGGIYNEQFF. In DNA, the CDR3 is TGCGCCAGCAGTCCGGGGGGCATTTACAATGAGCAGTTCTTC.

V is TRBV27 and J is TRBJ2-7, with 10 positions matching TRBD2. CDR1 MNHEY and CDR2 SMNVEV come from the germline V gene (reference sequence). V trimming: 2 bases; J trimming: 5 bases; junction bases outside the gene matches: 3. This CDR3 has 14 residues. The CDR3 loop is CASSLASGRDEQYF. The CDR3 DNA reads TGTGCCAGCAGTTTAGCTAGCGGGAGAGACGAGCAGTACTTC.

The chain joins TRBV9 to TRBJ2-5; no firm D call. V lost 0 bases and J 2 bases, leaving 8 bases between the germline ends. This CDR3 has 14 amino acids. Germline assignment: CDR1 SGDLS and CDR2 YYNGEE. The CDR3 protein is CASSVGFRQETQYF. The CDR3 DNA is TGTGCCAGCAGCGTAGGGTTCCGGCAAGAGACCCAGTACTTC.

The V and J genes are TRBV28 and TRBJ1-4; D might be TRBD1 (5 bases). V shed 6 bases and J shed 4 bases, with 15 bases lying between them. The CDR3 spans 15 residues. CDR1 is MDHEN and CDR2 is SYDVKM in the germline V gene. The CDR3 protein is CASRLPGALNEKLFF. CDR3 bases: TGTGCCAGCAGGCTCCCCGGGGCACTTAATGAAAAACTGTTTTTT.

The chain carries TRBV19 and TRBJ1-6; 9 nucleotides line up with TRBD1. The CDR3 has 17 amino acids. J was trimmed by 4 bases and V by 1 base; bases with no gene match: 5. Germline V gives CDR1 LNHDA, CDR2 SQIVND (reference sequence). CDR3 coding DNA: TGTGCCAGTAGTATAGGGCAGGACAGGGGATATAATTCACCCCTCCACTTT. It codes for CASSIGQDRGYNSPLHF.

The V call is TRBV7-8, the J call TRBJ2-5; 12 bases line up with TRBD2. The CDR3 is 14 amino acids. With 8 bases clipped from V and 0 bases from J, the junction kept 1 base outside the gene matches. CDR1 SGHVS and CDR2 FQNEAQ come from the germline V gene. For the CDR3, the DNA is TGTGCCAGCCTAGCGGGGGGGTACCAAGAGACCCAGTACTTC. This sequence encodes CASLAGGYQETQYF.

The rearrangement joins TRBV13 to TRBJ1-4; 10 bases agree with TRBD1. V dropped 3 bases and J dropped 7; count of bases not matched to a gene: 2. The length of the CDR3 is 14 residues. Germline CDR1 reads PRHDT; CDR2 reads FYEKMQ (reference sequence). CDR3: CASSLGQGSEKLFF. The CDR3 DNA reads as TGTGCCAGCAGCTTGGGACAGGGGAGTGAAAAACTGTTTTTT.

This clone was counted only a few times. The V call is TRBV6-2 or TRBV6-3, the J call TRBJ2-7, with D hard to call. The CDR3 has 11 residues. V was pared by 6 bases and J by 4 bases, with 7 bases between. The germline CDR1 and CDR2 sequences are MNHEY and SVGEGT. The CDR3 sequence is CASSSAYEQYF. The CDR3 coding sequence is TGTGCCAGCAGCTCAGCTTACGAGCAGTACTTC.

The rearrangement links TRBV7-2 to TRBJ2-7, with TRBD1 identical over 10 bases. The length of the CDR3 is 15 residues. Per germline, CDR1 SGHTA and CDR2 FQGNSA. V was pared by 5 bases and J by 1 base, with 5 bases of the junction left unmatched. The CDR3 loop reads CASSGGTGASYEQYF. In DNA form, the CDR3 reads TGTGCCAGCAGCGGGGGGACAGGGGCGTCCTACGAGCAGTACTTC.

The genes are TRBV21-1 and TRBJ2-7; TRBD1 was called by the table and not checked on the DNA. TRBV21-1 is listed as a pseudogene. The CDR3 totals 14 residues. The CDR3 is CASNLPGTGGEQYF. DNA for the CDR3: TGTGCCAGCAATTTACCCGGGACAGGGGGCGAGCAGTACTTC.

CDR3 bases: TGTGCCAGCAGTTCCCCAAGTGGGGCGAACACTGAAGCTTTCTTT. This translates into CASSSPSGANTEAFF. V is TRBV28 and J is TRBJ1-1; D is possibly TRBD1 (5 bases). V lost 4 bases to trimming and J lost 1 base, with 13 bases between them. This CDR3 is built from 15 residues. In germline, CDR1 is MDHEN, CDR2 SYDVKM.

The V call is TRBV5-1, the J call TRBJ1-1, with 8 bases that match TRBD1. The CDR3 length is 14 residues. Trimming removed 3 bases from V and 6 bases from J; junction bases left unmatched: 7. CDR1 SGHRS and CDR2 YFSETQ come from the germline V gene. The CDR3 nucleotides are TGCGCCAGCAGCTCCGGACAGGGTTTGCCTGAAGCTTTCTTT. This gives the protein CASSSGQGLPEAFF.

J is TRBJ1-5 and V is TRBV12-3 or TRBV12-4; D is unresolved. This CDR3 is 13 amino acids long. V was trimmed by 1 base and J by 5 bases, leaving 6 bases between them. The CDR3 sequence is CASSLGFHQPQHF. CDR3 nucleotides: TGTGCCAGCAGTTTAGGTTTCCATCAGCCCCAGCATTTT.

The V call is TRBV11-3, the J call TRBJ1-1, with unresolved D. CDR3 length: 13 residues. The germline V and J ends were trimmed by 1 base and 3 bases, with 6 bases remaining between them. Germline assignment: CDR1 SGHNT and CDR2 YENEEA. Written as DNA, the CDR3 is TGTGCCAGCAGCTTAGCATGGGACACTGAAGCTTTCTTT. It translates to CASSLAWDTEAFF. Full variable domain (outside the CDR3, taken from reference TRBV11-3 and TRBJ1-1): EAGVVQSPRYKIIEKKQPVAFWCNPISGHNTLYWYLQNLGQGPELLIRYENEEAVDDSQLPKDRFSAERLKGVDSTLKIQPAELGDSAVYLCASSLAWDTEAFFGQGTRLTVV.

The chain is built from TRBV19 and TRBJ1-1; the D gene is possibly TRBD1 (5 bases). From germline, CDR1 is LNHDA and CDR2 SQIVND (reference sequence). V lost 5 bases and J lost 1, with 14 bases in between. The CDR3 length is 15 residues. The CDR3 DNA follows: TGTGCCAGTAGTCCCCCTGGGGCCCCGAACACTGAAGCTTTCTTT. This codes for CASSPPGAPNTEAFF.

The V call is TRBV6-2 or TRBV6-3, the J call TRBJ1-4; D may be TRBD1 (5 bases). V shed 0 bases and J shed 13 bases, with 15 bases lying between them. Germline CDR1 reads MNHEY; CDR2 reads SVGEGT. There are 14 residues in the CDR3. The CDR3 loop reads CASSYSRDGLLLFF. The CDR3 bases are TGTGCCAGCAGTTACTCGAGGGACGGCCTTTTACTGTTTTTT.

The chain uses TRBV20-1 and TRBJ1-6; the D is unclear. The V end was cut by 3 bases, the J end by 10 bases, with 7 bases between. Per germline, CDR1 DFQATT and CDR2 SNEGSKA (reference sequence). This CDR3 contains 11 residues. CDR3 sequence: CSASPGSPLHF. CDR3 coding DNA: TGCAGTGCTAGCCCGGGCTCACCCCTCCACTTT.

This clone was counted once. The chain is built from TRBV6-2 or TRBV6-3 and TRBJ2-4; D is ambiguous. In germline, CDR1 is MNHEY, CDR2 SVGEGT. V shed 0 bases and J shed 0 bases, with 6 bases lying between them. This CDR3 contains 15 residues. This chain's CDR3 is CASSYSGLAKNIQYF. The CDR3 nucleotides read TGTGCCAGCAGTTACTCAGGGTTAGCCAAAAACATTCAGTACTTC.